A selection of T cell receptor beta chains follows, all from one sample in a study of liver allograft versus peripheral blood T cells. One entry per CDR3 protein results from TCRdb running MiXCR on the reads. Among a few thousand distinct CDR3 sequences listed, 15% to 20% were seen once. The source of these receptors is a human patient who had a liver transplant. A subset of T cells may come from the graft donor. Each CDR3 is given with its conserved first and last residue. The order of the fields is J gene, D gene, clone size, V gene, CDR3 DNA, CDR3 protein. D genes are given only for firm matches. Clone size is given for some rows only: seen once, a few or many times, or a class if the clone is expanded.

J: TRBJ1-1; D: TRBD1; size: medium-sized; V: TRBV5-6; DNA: TGTGCCAGCAGCCGGGACAGGGGGCGGGGAGCTTTCTTT; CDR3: CASSRDRGRGAFF
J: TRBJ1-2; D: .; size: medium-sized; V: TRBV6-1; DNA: TGTGCCAGCAATCCTACCACCTATGGCTACACCTTC; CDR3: CASNPTTYGYTF
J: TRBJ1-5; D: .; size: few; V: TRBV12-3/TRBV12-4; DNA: TGTGCCAGCGCTGGGGGAGGGGCTCTACCCAATCAGCCCCAGCATTTT; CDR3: CASAGGGALPNQPQHF
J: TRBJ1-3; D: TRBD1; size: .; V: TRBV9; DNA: TGTGCCAGCAGCGTCGCTCCGGGACAGGGTTTTGGAAACACCATATATTTT; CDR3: CASSVAPGQGFGNTIYF
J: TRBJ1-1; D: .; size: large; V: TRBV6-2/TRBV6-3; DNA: TGTGCCAGCAGCTCAGGGGAGGCGTGGACTGAAGCTTTCTTT; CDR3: CASSSGEAWTEAFF
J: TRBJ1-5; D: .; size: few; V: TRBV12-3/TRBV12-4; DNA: TGTGCCAGCAGTTTTTGGAATCAGCCCCAGCATTTT; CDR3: CASSFWNQPQHF
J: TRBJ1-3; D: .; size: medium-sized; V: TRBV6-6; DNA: TGTGCCACCAAGGGTGTGGGTTGGGTTGACACCATATATTTT; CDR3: CATKGVGWVDTIYF
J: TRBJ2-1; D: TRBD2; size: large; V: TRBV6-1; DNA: TGTGCCAGCAGTGAAACTAGCGGGACCACAACTAGACAGTTCTTC; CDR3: CASSETSGTTTRQFF
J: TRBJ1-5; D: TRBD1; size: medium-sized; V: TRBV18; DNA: TGTGCCAGCTCTCTTGACAGGGCAGATAGCAATCAGCCCCAGCATTTT; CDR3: CASSLDRADSNQPQHF
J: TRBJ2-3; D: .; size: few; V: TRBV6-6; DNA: TGTGCCAGCACCCCCGGCAGGGTGGACTGCACAGATACGCAGTATTTT; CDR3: CASTPGRVDCTDTQYF
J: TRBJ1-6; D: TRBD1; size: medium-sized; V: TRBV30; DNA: TGTGCCTGGAGTGGGACAGGGGGCGACAATTCACCCCTCCACTTT; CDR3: CAWSGTGGDNSPLHF
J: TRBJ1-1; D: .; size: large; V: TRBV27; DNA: TGTGCCAGCAGTCCTAGGGTTTTCACTGAAGCTTTCTTT; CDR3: CASSPRVFTEAFF
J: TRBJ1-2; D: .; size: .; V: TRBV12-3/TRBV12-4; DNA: TGTGCCAGCAGTCCCCAGCTTCTCGGTGGCTACACCTTC; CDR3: CASSPQLLGGYTF
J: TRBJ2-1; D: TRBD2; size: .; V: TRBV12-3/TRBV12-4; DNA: TGTGCCAGCAGTCCTGGGACTAGCGGGAGGGGTTTAATTGAGCAGTTCTTC; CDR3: CASSPGTSGRGLIEQFF
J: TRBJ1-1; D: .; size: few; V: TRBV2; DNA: TGTGCCAGCATGAGGCTTCCGGAGGACACTGAAGCTTTCTTT; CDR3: CASMRLPEDTEAFF
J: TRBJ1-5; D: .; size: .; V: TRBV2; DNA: TGTGCCAGCAGTTCTTCCCTCGGGAGCAATCAGCCCCAGCATTTT; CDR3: CASSSSLGSNQPQHF
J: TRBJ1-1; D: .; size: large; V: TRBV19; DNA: TGTGCCAGTAGTATAGGGGGGTTCCTGAACACTGAAGCTTTCTTT; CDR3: CASSIGGFLNTEAFF
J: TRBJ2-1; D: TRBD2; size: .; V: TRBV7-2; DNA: TGTGCCAGCAGCTTTAGCGGGGGAATCAATGAGCAGTTCTTC; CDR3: CASSFSGGINEQFF
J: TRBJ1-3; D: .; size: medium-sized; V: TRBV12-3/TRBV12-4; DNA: TGTGCCAGCAGAGCCACAGGGTTCATATATTTT; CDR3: CASRATGFIYF
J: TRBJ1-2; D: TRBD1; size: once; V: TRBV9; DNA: TGTGCCAGCAGCTCAGGGGTACAGGGGGCGATCGGCTACACCTTC; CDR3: CASSSGVQGAIGYTF
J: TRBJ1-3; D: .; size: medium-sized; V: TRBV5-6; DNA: TGTGCCAGCAGCTTACGGGGTTTTCGAAACACCATATATTTT; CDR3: CASSLRGFRNTIYF
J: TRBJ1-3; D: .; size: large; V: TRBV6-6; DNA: TGTGCCACCCAACCCCACGACCCCAGGGGAAACACCATATATTTT; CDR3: CATQPHDPRGNTIYF
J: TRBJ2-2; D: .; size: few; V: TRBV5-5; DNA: TGTGCCAGCAGCCTGGGGAGCACCGGGGAGCTGTTTTTT; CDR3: CASSLGSTGELFF